The 28 T cell receptor beta chains presented below share a single source sample, sequenced in a study of cytomegalovirus exposure and HLA in healthy donors. Use of 60 Vbeta and 13 Jbeta primers characterized the PCR. Sequenced by immunoSEQ multiplex PCR; TCRdb stores in-frame clones only, minus some. This sample has about 190,000 clones, with approximately 80% found just once. The sequencing input was PBMCs. These receptors all come from a woman between 50 and 59 years old in good health and CMV-seropositive.

The chain has TRBV6-6 and TRBJ2-1, with D possibly matching TRBD2 (5 bases). CDR1 is MNHNY and CDR2 is SVGAGI in the germline V gene (reference sequence). V was clipped by 2 bases and J by 4 bases, with 9 bases between them. The CDR3 runs 14 residues. The CDR3 bases are TGTGCCAGCAGTTACGTCCCGGGATACAATGAGCAGTTCTTC. It specifies CASSYVPGYNEQFF.

This chain links TRBV7-9 with TRBJ2-1; 13 nucleotides agree with TRBD2. This CDR3 contains 16 residues. Germline loops: CDR1 SEHNR, CDR2 FQNEAQ (reference sequence). The J segment lost 4 bases and the V segment lost 4 bases, leaving 4 bases of the junction unmatched. This CDR3 is CASSWGLAGPYNEQFF. The CDR3 region has the DNA TGTGCCAGCAGCTGGGGACTAGCGGGGCCGTACAATGAGCAGTTCTTC.

The chain employs TRBV27 and TRBJ2-3; 9 bases align to TRBD2. The CDR3 covers 15 residues. V shed 3 bases, J shed 4 bases, and the junction held 5 bases outside the gene matches. The germline CDR1 and CDR2 sequences are MNHEY and SMNVEV (reference sequence). For the CDR3, the DNA is TGTGCCAGCAGTTTTATGCTAGCGGGGTCAGATACGCAGTATTTT. Protein product: CASSFMLAGSDTQYF.

The genes are TRBV7-9 and TRBJ1-3; D is unclear. Trimming took 3 bases from V and 0 from J, leaving 6 bases between them. Germline loops: CDR1 SEHNR, CDR2 FQNEAQ (reference sequence). The CDR3 runs to 14 residues. The DNA of the CDR3 is TGTGCCAGCAGCTTGGCGGCCTCTGGAAACACCATATATTTT. Translated, it gives CASSLAASGNTIYF.

This clone was found once. The genes are TRBV9 and TRBJ1-4, with 9 bases aligning to TRBD1. The CDR3 covers 16 residues. V shed 4 bases and J 4 bases; nucleotides not matched to a gene: 8. Germline values: CDR1 SGDLS, CDR2 YYNGEE. The CDR3 bases are TGTGCCAGCAGCCCCCAAGGGACAGGGCGTAATGAAAAACTGTTTTTT. It yields the protein CASSPQGTGRNEKLFF.

This chain joins TRBV4-1 and TRBJ1-2; D possibly corresponds to TRBD1 (5 bases). Germline CDR1 is MGHRA and CDR2 is YSYEKL. CDR3 size: 17 residues. The V gene lost 1 base and the J gene lost 3 bases, with 18 bases spanning the gap. CDR3: CASSQGPSAGRYYGYTF. CDR3 DNA: TGCGCCAGCAGCCAAGGTCCCTCGGCAGGGAGGTACTATGGCTACACCTTC.

The rearrangement uses TRBV5-1 and TRBJ2-3, with 11 bases lining up with TRBD1. The CDR3 runs 18 residues. CDR1 and CDR2 (germline): SGHRS, YFSETQ. Trimming at V came to 2 bases and at J to 1 base, leaving 9 bases not matched to a gene. CDR3 DNA: TGCGCCAGCAGCTTCGGGACAGGGGGTTTGACTGGCACAGATACGCAGTATTTT. Its translation: CASSFGTGGLTGTDTQYF.

The chain recombines TRBV27 with TRBJ2-3; D might be TRBD1 (5 bases). CDR3 length: 16 amino acids. Germline CDR1 is MNHEY and CDR2 is SMNVEV (reference sequence). Trimming took 8 bases from V and 5 from J, leaving 23 bases between them. CDR3: CASQTWKKGLRDTQYF. As DNA, the CDR3 is TGTGCCAGCCAAACATGGAAAAAGGGGTTGAGAGATACGCAGTATTTT.

In this sample, this clone turned up once. The chain joins TRBV7-9 to TRBJ1-2, with D perhaps matching TRBD1 (5 bases). This CDR3 is 14 amino acids long. With 6 bases removed from V and 5 bases from J, the gap between germline ends came to 16 bases. Germline V gives CDR1 SEHNR, CDR2 FQNEAQ (reference sequence). In DNA form, the CDR3 reads TGTGCCAGCAGACCAAACAAGGGGATTTATGGCTACACCTTC. As protein: CASRPNKGIYGYTF.

The gene calls are TRBV6-1 and TRBJ2-4; no definite D call. Germline values: CDR1 MNHNS, CDR2 SASEGT. The CDR3 extends over 15 amino acids. The germline V and J ends were trimmed by 0 bases and 1 base, with 7 bases remaining between them. In DNA form, the CDR3 reads TGTGCCAGCAGTGAAGCCTCAGTTGCCAAAAACATTCAGTACTTC. Residues: CASSEASVAKNIQYF.

The chain joins TRBV2 to TRBJ2-1, with TRBD2 identical over 14 bases. The CDR3 spans 15 residues. Trimming took 3 bases from V and 9 from J; bases not matched to a gene: 4. Per germline, CDR1 SNHLY and CDR2 FYNNEI. The CDR3 spells CASSEVGLAGGEQFF. CDR3 in DNA: TGTGCCAGCAGTGAGGTCGGACTAGCGGGGGGTGAGCAGTTCTTC.

The V gene is TRBV7-2, the J gene TRBJ2-1; TRBD1 aligns across 8 bases. CDR3 size: 15 residues. The V gene's germline CDR1 is SGHTA and CDR2 FQGNSA. Trimming removed 5 bases from V and 5 bases from J; junction bases left unmatched: 8. The CDR3 nucleotides are TGTGCCAGCAGCCTACAGGGGGAGTTGCACAATGAGCAGTTCTTC. It yields the protein CASSLQGELHNEQFF.

The gene calls are TRBV5-1 and TRBJ1-2; D ambiguous. Germline CDR1 and CDR2: SGHRS and YFSETQ. V was pared by 0 bases and J by 7 bases, with 10 bases between. This CDR3 has 13 amino acids. The CDR3 is CASSLASGSGYTF. Written as DNA, the CDR3 is TGCGCCAGCAGCTTGGCTTCGGGGAGTGGCTACACCTTC.

The V and J genes are TRBV5-8 and TRBJ1-2; the D gene is possibly TRBD1 (6 bases). This CDR3 comprises 15 residues. Trimming removed 4 bases at V and 7 bases at J, with 20 bases between. The germline gives CDR1 SGHTS, CDR2 YDEGEE. The CDR3 sequence: CASSERYRVGSGYTF. The CDR3 DNA sequence: TGTGCCAGCAGCGAACGCTACAGGGTCGGCAGTGGCTACACCTTC.

The gene calls are TRBV27 and TRBJ2-3; perhaps TRBD2 as D (6 bases). CDR3 length: 15 residues. Germline values: CDR1 MNHEY, CDR2 SMNVEV (reference sequence). V was pared by 3 bases and J by 1 base, with 11 bases between. The CDR3 bases are TGTGCCAGCAGTTTCAGCGGGTCGGGCACAGATACGCAGTATTTT. This encodes CASSFSGSGTDTQYF.

The rearrangement links TRBV21-1 to TRBJ1-5; the table's TRBD1 call for D was not verified on the DNA. TRBV21-1 is an annotated pseudogene. The CDR3 contains 13 residues. Here the CDR3 reads CASSVAGCQPQHF. The CDR3 DNA follows: TGTGCCAGCAGTGTGGCAGGGTGCCAGCCCCAGCATTTT.

The sample holds one count of this clone. The chain links TRBV7-2 to TRBJ2-1; 7 bases are a match to TRBD1. There are 14 residues in the CDR3. Germline CDR1 is SGHTA and CDR2 is FQGNSA. J lost 9 bases, V lost 1 base, and 6 bases had no gene match. The CDR3 reads CASSLGLYRGEQFF. CDR3 sequence (DNA): TGTGCCAGCAGCTTAGGTCTGTACAGGGGTGAGCAGTTCTTC. Full variable domain (remainder filled in from reference TRBV7-2 and TRBJ2-1): GAGVSQSPSNKVTEKGKDVELRCDPISGHTALYWYRQSLGQGLEFLIYFQGNSAPDKSGLPSDRFSAERTGGSVSTLTIQRTQQEDSAVYLCASSLGLYRGEQFFGPGTRLTVL.

This chain connects TRBV6-5 to TRBJ2-3; 8 positions agree with TRBD2. Germline CDR1 MNHEY, CDR2 SVGAGI. V lost 6 bases to trimming and J lost 2 bases; unmatched junction nucleotides: 7. CDR3 length: 15 amino acids. The CDR3: CASRPLAGLTDTQYF. As DNA, the CDR3 is TGTGCCAGCAGGCCCCTAGCGGGTCTCACAGATACGCAGTATTTT.

This clone came up once. The chain has TRBV4-1 and TRBJ2-3; 7 nucleotides match TRBD1. The CDR3 has 16 amino acids. Trimming at V came to 2 bases and at J to 3 bases, leaving 8 bases not matched to a gene. The germline gives CDR1 MGHRA, CDR2 YSYEKL. This chain's CDR3 is CASSQTGQAFTDTQYF. The CDR3 nucleotides are TGCGCCAGCAGCCAAACCGGACAGGCGTTTACAGATACGCAGTATTTT.

The V gene is TRBV5-1, the J gene TRBJ2-3, with no clear D. The germline V gene encodes CDR1 SGHRS and CDR2 YFSETQ. V shed 0 bases and J shed 0 bases, with 5 bases lying between them. The CDR3 extends over 14 amino acids. CDR3 sequence: CASSLESSTDTQYF. Here the CDR3 DNA reads TGCGCCAGCAGCTTGGAATCTAGCACAGATACGCAGTATTTT.

The V gene is TRBV5-8, the J gene TRBJ2-7, with D maybe TRBD1 (5 bases). The germline CDR1 and CDR2 sequences are SGHTS and YDEGEE. V was clipped by 0 bases and J by 2 bases, with 12 bases between them. CDR3 size: 15 residues. The CDR3 nucleotides are TGTGCCAGCAGCTTGGGAGCGCCAGGGACCTACGAGCAGTACTTC. This sequence encodes CASSLGAPGTYEQYF.

This chain joins TRBV5-1 and TRBJ2-1, with 10 bases lining up with TRBD2. This CDR3 contains 15 residues. V trimming: 1 base; J trimming: 2 bases; junction bases outside the gene matches: 0. Germline-derived CDR1 and CDR2 are SGHRS and YFSETQ. The CDR3 DNA reads TGCGCCAGCAGCTTGACTAGCGGGGCCTACAATGAGCAGTTCTTC. This gives the protein CASSLTSGAYNEQFF.

The rearrangement joins TRBV2 to TRBJ2-1; the match to TRBD1 covers 7 bases. The CDR3 sequence is 14 residues long. The junction had 10 bases not matched to a gene; V was cut back by 8 bases and J by 6 bases. Germline V gene data show CDR1 as SNHLY and CDR2 as FYNNEI. The CDR3 nucleotides are TGTGCCAGCTCGCGACAGGGTGGGCTCAATGAGCAGTTCTTC. Its protein product is CASSRQGGLNEQFF.

On this clone itself: A read error may account for a junction end that differs from germline. This sequence joins TRBV7-7 and TRBJ2-1, with D tentatively TRBD1 (6 bases). CDR1 is SSHAT and CDR2 is FNYEAQ in the germline V gene (reference sequence). The CDR3 runs 13 residues. The CDR3 protein is CASSLDRTNEQFF. Written as DNA, the CDR3 is TGTGCTAGCAGCCTAGACAGGACCAATGAGCAGTTCTTC.

CDR3 nucleotides: TGTGCCAGCAGCTTACGGGCTAGCTACCAAGAGACCCAGTACTTC. Its protein is CASSLRASYQETQYF. This chain links TRBV13 with TRBJ2-5, with TRBD2 as a possible D gene (5 bases). Germline CDR1 is PRHDT and CDR2 is FYEKMQ (reference sequence). V was pared by 2 bases and J by 0 bases, with 10 bases between. The CDR3 covers 15 residues.

The sample holds one count of this clone. CDR3 in amino acids: CASSLDRGLDRQPQHF. In DNA form, the CDR3 reads TGTGCCAGCAGCTTAGACAGGGGGCTCGACAGACAGCCCCAGCATTTT. The chain couples TRBV7-8 to TRBJ1-5, with 9 bases fitting TRBD1. This CDR3 has 16 residues. Trimming cost V 1 base and J 7 bases; bases outside gene matches: 8. Per the germline V gene, CDR1 is SGHVS and CDR2 is FQNEAQ. Based on the CDR3 plus reference TRBV7-8 and TRBJ1-5, the full variable domain is GAGVSQSPRYKVAKRGQDVALRCDPISGHVSLFWYQQALGQGPEFLTYFQNEAQLDKSGLPSDRFFAERPEGSVSTLKIQRTQQEDSAVYLCASSLDRGLDRQPQHFGDGTRLSIL.

The chain joins TRBV5-1 to TRBJ2-3; D possibly corresponds to TRBD2 (6 bases). Germline CDR1 SGHRS, CDR2 YFSETQ. The CDR3 runs to 13 residues. Trimming cost V 6 bases and J 6 bases, with 14 bases left between them. In DNA, the CDR3 is TGCGCCAGCACCTTAGCTGGAGGGGATACGCAGTATTTT. Translating gives CASTLAGGDTQYF.

This clone came up a few times. The chain uses TRBV7-2 and TRBJ2-1; 9 nucleotides align to TRBD2. V was pared by 2 bases and J by 7 bases, with 6 bases of the junction left unmatched. CDR1 is SGHTA, CDR2 FQGNSA, per germline. The CDR3 is 15 residues long. The CDR3 is CASSLMRGGHNEQFF. CDR3 DNA: TGTGCCAGCAGCTTAATGCGGGGGGGCCATAATGAGCAGTTCTTC.